The 6 T cell receptor beta chains below come from one sample, sequenced in a study of cytomegalovirus exposure and HLA in healthy donors. The primer mix had 60 Vbeta and 13 Jbeta primers. Generated by immunoSEQ multiplex PCR, the TCRdb table keeps only in-frame clones and is missing some. The sample lists approximately 160,000 clones; roughly 84% were seen once. Sample: PBMCs. These receptors were collected from a boy aged 2 to 10 in good health and CMV-seronegative.

This chain links TRBV19 with TRBJ1-2; D gene unclear. Trimming left V 6 bases short and J 2 bases short, with 19 bases between. CDR1 is LNHDA, CDR2 SQIVND, per germline (reference sequence). The CDR3 length is 16 residues. CDR3 bases: TGTGCCAGTAGGTACAATTTGAGGGCCGTAAACTATGGCTACACCTTC. It encodes CASRYNLRAVNYGYTF.

The chain has TRBV6-4 and TRBJ2-1; TRBD2 aligns across 7 bases. V lost 4 bases, J lost 0 bases, and 3 bases stayed unmatched. The CDR3 contains 15 residues. The germline CDR1 and CDR2 sequences are MRHNA and SNTAGT. The CDR3 DNA follows: TGTGCCAGCAGTGTACTAGCGAACTCCTACAATGAGCAGTTCTTC. Protein: CASSVLANSYNEQFF.

The V and J genes are TRBV29-1 and TRBJ2-5, with D possibly being TRBD2 (5 bases). Germline-derived CDR1 and CDR2 are SQVTM and ANQGSEA. This CDR3 has 14 residues. Trimming shortened V by 5 bases and J by 5 bases, and 18 bases separated the two germline ends. For the CDR3, the DNA is TGCAGCGTTCGTGGTCGGGGATTCCGCGAGACCCAGTACTTC. Translation gives CSVRGRGFRETQYF.

The chain is built from TRBV7-3 and TRBJ2-1; 10 bases line up with TRBD2. Germline V lookup: CDR1 SGHTA, CDR2 FQGTGA. This CDR3 has 17 amino acids. With 2 bases clipped from V and 3 bases from J, the junction kept 7 bases outside the gene matches. CDR3 residues: CASSLALSGRGYNEQFF. The CDR3 DNA reads TGTGCCAGCAGCTTAGCCCTAAGCGGGAGGGGCTACAATGAGCAGTTCTTC.

In this sample, this clone turned up a few times. CDR3 protein: CASSYPENNQPQHF. The CDR3 coding sequence is TGTGCCAGCAGTTACCCGGAGAATAATCAGCCCCAGCATTTT. The genes are TRBV6-6 and TRBJ1-5, with D uncertain. Looked up from germline, CDR1 is MNHNY and CDR2 is SVGAGI (reference sequence). The CDR3 spans 14 residues. V was clipped by 2 bases and J by 4 bases, with 9 bases between them.

The rearrangement links TRBV9 to TRBJ1-1; unclear D gene. This CDR3 spans 14 amino acids. CDR1 and CDR2 (germline): SGDLS, YYNGEE. The ends were cut back, 0 bases at V and 1 base at J, with 7 bases in the middle. In DNA form, the CDR3 reads TGTGCCAGCAGCGTAGTTCCAGAGAACACTGAAGCTTTCTTT. This translates into CASSVVPENTEAFF.